A single sample gave rise to the 23 T cell receptor beta chains below, sequenced in a study of Graves' ophthalmopathy and Graves' hyperthyroidism. Researchers took RNA transcripts and amplified TCR beta CDR3 regions from them. Investigators did first-round RT-PCR with HTBI primers, then second-round multiplex PCR. TCRdb analysed the multiplex PCR reads with MiXCR anew, one entry per CDR3 protein. The sample has tens of thousands of distinct CDR3 sequences, roughly 52% seen once. Sequenced material: peripheral blood. These receptors all come from an adult woman with stable Graves' hyperthyroidism.

This clonotype has at least ten counts. The V call is TRBV4-1, the J call TRBJ2-5, with D perhaps matching TRBD2 (6 bases). Germline CDR1 MGHRA, CDR2 YSYEKL. This CDR3 contains 15 residues. Trimming cost V 1 base and J 4 bases, with 13 bases left between them. The CDR3: CASSQAEGNLETQYF. CDR3 DNA: TGCGCCAGCAGCCAAGCGGAGGGGAACTTAGAGACCCAGTACTTC.

This clonotype is categorized as medium-sized. The gene calls are TRBV20-1 and TRBJ2-5, with D possibly being TRBD2 (5 bases). This CDR3 region has 11 residues. Trimming removed 7 bases at V and 2 bases at J, with 8 bases between. From germline, CDR1 is DFQATT and CDR2 SNEGSKA (reference sequence). In DNA form, the CDR3 reads TGCAGTGGGACTGTGCAAGAGACCCAGTACTTC. It yields the protein CSGTVQETQYF.

This chain connects TRBV14 to TRBJ2-7; 10 bases match TRBD1. Germline V CDR1 and CDR2: SGHDN, FVKESK. The CDR3 loop spans 14 amino acids. Trimming took 4 bases from V and 4 from J; bases not matched to a gene: 4. The CDR3 nucleotides read TGTGCCAGCAGCCTAGACAGGGGGCAGTACGAGCAGTACTTC. This translates into CASSLDRGQYEQYF.

This clonotype came up many times. This rearrangement joins TRBV28 to TRBJ2-5, with 9 bases fitting TRBD2. V shed 8 bases and J 4 bases; nucleotides not matched to a gene: 8. Germline V gene lookup returns CDR1 MDHEN and CDR2 SYDVKM. CDR3 length equals 14 residues. CDR3 sequence reads: CASLLAGEGETQYF. The CDR3 DNA follows: TGTGCCAGCCTCTTAGCGGGAGAGGGAGAGACCCAGTACTTC. The whole variable domain, remainder taken from reference TRBV28 and TRBJ2-5, is DVKVTQSSRYLVKRTGEKVFLECVQDMDHENMFWYRQDPGLGLRLIYFSYDVKMKEKGDIPEGYSVSREKKERFSLILESASTNQTSMYLCASLLAGEGETQYFGPGTRLLVL.

This clonotype appeared many times. The chain employs TRBV10-3 and TRBJ2-7; 9 bases are shared with TRBD2. This CDR3 spans 13 amino acids. Unmatched junction bases numbered 5, after V lost 8 bases and J lost 3 bases. CDR1 is ENHRY, CDR2 SYGVKD, per germline. CDR3 DNA: TGTGCCATCGGGCAAGCGGGAGGCTACGAGCAGTACTTC. It yields the protein CAIGQAGGYEQYF.

The CDR3 DNA reads as TGCGCCAGCAGCTCTCGGACTAGCGGGAGGGGCGGGACCCAGTACTTC. Translated, it gives CASSSRTSGRGGTQYF. This chain connects TRBV5-1 to TRBJ2-5; 15 positions match TRBD2. The CDR3 is made up of 16 amino acids. V lost 3 bases to trimming and J lost 7 bases; unmatched junction nucleotides: 7. The germline gives CDR1 SGHRS, CDR2 YFSETQ.

V usage is TRBV19 and J usage is TRBJ2-5; perhaps TRBD2 as D (5 bases). The CDR3 sequence is 16 residues long. V shed 7 bases and J shed 3 bases, with 21 bases lying between them. Germline-derived CDR1 and CDR2 are LNHDA and SQIVND (reference sequence). The CDR3 loop reads CASTPADVVLKETQYF. The CDR3, as DNA: TGTGCCAGTACCCCAGCGGACGTGGTACTTAAAGAGACCCAGTACTTC.

In this sample, this clonotype turned up a few times. V and J are TRBV19 and TRBJ1-4, with unresolved D. The CDR3 spans 14 residues. Germline V gene lookup returns CDR1 LNHDA and CDR2 SQIVND (reference sequence). V was clipped by 1 base and J by 6 bases, with 9 bases between them. The DNA of the CDR3 is TGTGCCAGTAGTATAGGCGGGCTCGATGAAAAACTGTTTTTT. Protein: CASSIGGLDEKLFF.

The chain recombines TRBV6-5 with TRBJ2-5, with D perhaps being TRBD1 or TRBD2 (6 bases each). The CDR3 contains 15 residues. Germline assignment: CDR1 MNHEY and CDR2 SVGAGI. V was trimmed by 7 bases and J by 1 base, leaving 16 bases between them. For the CDR3, the DNA is TGTGCCAGCATTGACCGGAGGGGGGCCCAAGAGACCCAGTACTTC. Protein: CASIDRRGAQETQYF.

The gene calls are TRBV20-1 and TRBJ2-7; 10 bases map to TRBD2. The germline V gene encodes CDR1 DFQATT and CDR2 SNEGSKA (reference sequence). V lost 6 bases to trimming and J lost 2 bases; unmatched junction nucleotides: 7. This CDR3 is built from 14 residues. This CDR3 is CSAGLAGDTYEQYF. Here the CDR3 DNA reads TGCAGTGCGGGGCTAGCGGGAGATACCTACGAGCAGTACTTC.

The CDR3 DNA is TGTGCCAGTAGTATAGGACAGGGGGGAGGAAACACTGAAGCTTTCTTT. This encodes CASSIGQGGGNTEAFF. The chain carries TRBV19 and TRBJ1-1; 9 nucleotides match TRBD1. CDR1 and CDR2 (germline): LNHDA, SQIVND (reference sequence). This CDR3 region has 16 residues. Losses at the gene ends were 1 base for V and 2 bases for J; bases not matched to a gene: 5.

About this clonotype: In this CDR3 the conserved last residue, phenylalanine or tryptophan, is missing, so a read error is likely. The chain uses TRBV27 and TRBJ1-1; D uncertain. CDR1 and CDR2 from the germline V gene are MNHEY and SMNVEV (reference sequence). CDR3 size: 13 residues. In nucleotides, the CDR3 is TGTGCCGGCAGCCCCTTCGGCTTAACTGAAGCTTTCCTT. The encoded protein is CAGSPFGLTEAFL.

This chain links TRBV12-3 or TRBV12-4 with TRBJ2-5, with 8 bases matching TRBD1. V was pared by 2 bases and J by 9 bases, with 14 bases of the junction left unmatched. The CDR3 totals 16 residues. CDR3 in amino acids: CASSLPGQVSNQPQYF. CDR3 nucleotides: TGTGCCAGCAGTTTACCGGGACAGGTTAGCAATCAGCCCCAGTACTTC.

This clonotype was recorded many times. V and J are TRBV28 and TRBJ1-5, with D tentatively TRBD1 (5 bases). The V end lost 6 bases, the J end lost 4 bases, and 16 bases lay between the germline ends. Germline CDR1 and CDR2: MDHEN and SYDVKM. The CDR3 loop spans 15 amino acids. The CDR3 region has the DNA TGTGCCAGCAGCCGGGCAGGGAAGTGGAATCAGCCCCAGCATTTT. Protein product: CASSRAGKWNQPQHF.

V usage is TRBV2 and J usage is TRBJ2-7; 11 nucleotides align to TRBD2. CDR3 length: 15 residues. Losses at the gene ends were 8 bases for V and 4 bases for J; bases not matched to a gene: 10. Germline loops: CDR1 SNHLY, CDR2 FYNNEI. The CDR3 loop reads CASSGLAGVGYEQYF. The CDR3 DNA reads TGTGCCAGCTCAGGACTAGCGGGTGTGGGGTACGAGCAGTACTTC.

Comments on this clonotype: Because it lacks the conserved phenylalanine or tryptophan at the end, this CDR3 is likely a read error. The limits of the CDR3 on the DNA are not certain, so only TCRdb's listed CDR3 is given. V and J are TRBV6-1 and TRBJ1-4; the D call TRBD1 from the table was never checked on the DNA. Germline V CDR1 and CDR2: MNHNS, SASEGT. The CDR3 spans 11 amino acids, including both terminal residues. The CDR3 loop reads CASSVEPGQGY.

Sample share makes this clonotype medium-sized. The J gene is TRBJ1-5, the V gene TRBV29-1; no clear D. The V and J ends lost 1 base and 3 bases respectively, with 7 bases between them. Germline lookup yields CDR1 SQVTM and CDR2 ANQGSEA. The CDR3 is made up of 13 amino acids. CDR3 amino acids: CSVEVADNQPQHF. In DNA, the CDR3 is TGCAGCGTTGAAGTGGCAGACAATCAGCCCCAGCATTTT.

The V call is TRBV7-9, the J call TRBJ2-7; D not certain. Between the trimmed V and J ends, which lost 5 bases and 9 bases, there was a span of 8 bases. The V gene's germline CDR1 is SEHNR and CDR2 FQNEAQ (reference sequence). The CDR3 is 10 amino acids. The CDR3 nucleotides are TGTGCCAGCAGCCGGCCGGGGCAGTACTTC. This translates into CASSRPGQYF.

Ten or more counts support this clonotype. The V and J genes are TRBV7-9 and TRBJ1-4; the match to TRBD1 covers 10 bases. CDR1 SEHNR and CDR2 FQNEAQ come from the germline V gene (reference sequence). The length of the CDR3 is 15 residues. The V and J ends lost 5 bases and 3 bases, in that order; junction bases with no gene match: 3. The CDR3 loop reads CASSLGTGANEKLFF. The CDR3 nucleotides read TGTGCCAGCAGCCTCGGGACAGGGGCTAATGAAAAACTGTTTTTT.

The CDR3 reads CASGPTPTEDTEAFF. The CDR3 DNA sequence: TGCGCCAGCGGCCCTACTCCCACAGAGGACACTGAAGCTTTCTTT. This chain joins TRBV4-1 and TRBJ1-1; D unclear. CDR1 and CDR2 (germline): MGHRA, YSYEKL. Trimming took off 8 bases at V and 3 bases at J, with 19 bases between the two ends. The CDR3 has 15 amino acids.

This clonotype was found many times. The chain recombines TRBV7-9 with TRBJ2-7; TRBD1 aligns across 7 bases. The CDR3 contains 16 residues. J lost 7 bases, V lost 5 bases, and 17 bases had no gene match. Germline CDR1 and CDR2: SEHNR and FQNEAQ (reference sequence). CDR3 sequence: CASSDPPQGLPLEQYF. The DNA for the CDR3 is TGTGCCAGCAGCGATCCACCACAGGGGTTACCTCTTGAGCAGTACTTC.

The sample holds many counts of this clonotype. V usage is TRBV24-1 and J usage is TRBJ1-2; TRBD1 matches at 7 bases. Per germline, CDR1 KGHDR and CDR2 SFDVKD. This CDR3 is 14 amino acids long. Trimming removed 2 bases from V and 7 bases from J; junction bases left unmatched: 6. Here the CDR3 reads CATSDSGQVAGYTF. The DNA for the CDR3 is TGTGCCACCAGTGATTCCGGACAGGTGGCTGGCTACACCTTC.

This chain joins TRBV20-1 and TRBJ1-2; 7 bases match TRBD1. Trimming took 2 bases from V and 8 from J; bases not matched to a gene: 17. In germline, CDR1 is DFQATT, CDR2 SNEGSKA (reference sequence). This CDR3 comprises 16 residues. The CDR3 region has the DNA TGCAGTGCTAGAAGACGGGGGACAGCTTCCCCGGGGGGCTACACCTTC. As protein: CSARRRGTASPGGYTF.